The T cell receptor beta chain under discussion was sequenced for a study of metastatic and nonmetastatic thyroid tumors. Study details: Comparative analysis of repertoires was undertaken across blood and tumor or nodule tissue obtained from malignant and benign thyroid patients.

Study findings and constraints: Significantly higher TCR beta diversity was reportedly seen in malignant thyroid tumors than benign nodules, in blood and tumor.

Patients had received no treatment of any kind before thyroid surgery. The germline gives CDR1 SGHDT, CDR2 YYEEEE. The CDR3 spans 15 residues. Germline trimming cut 4 bases from V and 4 bases from J; bases unmatched to any gene: 10. In the source study's methods: Clinicopathological groups of papillary thyroid cancer showed CDR3 differences that were used to build a distant-metastasis classifier. TCRdb re-processed the PCR reads through MiXCR. TCRdb assigned the V and J calls; the authors' analysis was not used. Of roughly 40,000 clones in the sample, about 16% were seen once. There are many counts of this clone. Antigen unknown.

The sequence was obtained from a female donor with papillary thyroid cancer or a benign thyroid nodule (not recorded which). Some clones in this sample may be carry-over from other donors' samples. The chain uses TRBV5-6 and TRBJ1-1; 7 bases are shared with TRBD1. Sample: blood. In nucleotides, the CDR3 is TGTGCCAGCAGCAACCTACAGGGGATAGCCACTGAAGCTTTCTTT. This encodes CASSNLQGIATEAFF.